This TCR beta chain was sequenced in a study of Tregs in tolerant kidney transplant recipients (dated by TCRdb to the late 2010s). About the study as a whole: TCRbeta sequencing was used in the study to identify donor-specific regulatory T cells before combined kidney and bone marrow transplantation, and the identified cells were then tracked after transplant. In a few healthy controls, several methods of expanding Tregs specific for an allogeneic donor were compared by TCRbeta repertoire sequencing. Study-wide conclusions, independent of this receptor: Biological reproducibility was not directly assessed, although technical replication error appeared to be minimal. The most biologically relevant and donor-specific TCRbeta repertoire appeared to be identified by expanding Tregs with activated donor B cells. Because the study included only a small number of patients, the results must be confirmed in larger populations and under other immunosuppression protocols.

Thawed PBMCs were FACS-sorted into unstimulated Tregs (CD4+CD25+CD127-), CD4+ non-Tregs (CD4+CD25-), CD4 cells and CD8 cells. Blood from healthy controls was obtained either as purchased buffy coats or from healthy volunteers. Healthy control blood was processed by Ficoll density gradient to PBMCs and cryopreserved; patient PBMCs were collected before and after transplant. With regard to this clone: What antigen it recognizes has not been identified. Base qualities were left out, and no much larger clone turns up one base away.

For TCRbeta CDR3 sequencing, genomic DNA was extracted from sorted cells using the QIAGEN DNeasy Blood and Tissue Kit. High-throughput TCRbeta CDR3 sequencing, including PCR amplification with bias correction and internal controls, was performed commercially through immunoSEQ. Processing in the source paper ran as follows. A unique productive TCRbeta sequence was defined by the CDR3 nucleotide sequence when primers matched, and otherwise by the CDR3 amino acid sequence together with the Vbeta and Jbeta genes. As a correction for sorting error, sequences shared between sorted populations at a frequency ratio of 2:1 or less were discarded, and the remaining shared sequences were assigned to the higher population. Donor-reactive sequences were defined as at least 5-fold expanded in CFSE-low cells versus unstimulated cells, with frequency of at least 0.01% in CFSE-low cells. Jensen-Shannon divergence, calculated on the top 100 TCRbeta sequences ranked by frequency, was used to quantify repertoire divergence. For samples with multiple sequencing runs, sorting error was corrected separately for each run before the runs were pooled. The immuneACCESS repertoire file appears here via TCRdb, limited to in-frame rearrangements. These files lack a portion of the clones; in checked studies, under half of the deficit traces to unresolved V genes, and the cause of the others is not known. V and J calls and clone size are copied from that table; D and trimming were computed from the DNA. The sample contains about 120,000 clones, approximately 90% of them found a single time. Roughly 0.63% of the sample is taken by the ten largest.

V is pared back by 3 bases and J by 3 bases, with 6 bases lying between the germline termini. The CDR3 holds 11 amino acids from the cysteine to the phenylalanine. The read is trimmed to its CDR3 DNA, 33 bases read in frame from base 1. Based on the germline V gene (reference sequence), the CDR1 and CDR2 sequences are DFQATT and SNEGSKA. The rearrangement joined TRBV20-1 to TRBJ2-7, with the D segment identity uncertain. The sequenced sample was CD4+ T cells from blood. The sequence derives from a human donor in good health. The CDR3 reads as follows: CSASLNYEQYF. In nucleotides, the sequence is TGCAGTGCTAGCCTAAACTACGAGCAGTACTTC.